One sample yielded the 26 T cell receptor beta chains listed below, sequenced in a study of T cell changes during pregnancy in multiple sclerosis. TCRdb keeps only in-frame clones here, not all; method: immunoSEQ multiplex PCR. The sample contains about 97,000 clones, 90% of which appear only once. The sample was peripheral blood, taken in the second trimester of pregnancy. The origin of the receptors is a female donor in good health, enrolled as a control in a pregnancy study.

V and J are TRBV28 and TRBJ2-7; 14 nucleotides line up with TRBD2. There are 16 residues in the CDR3. J was trimmed by 1 base and V by 6 bases; bases with no gene match: 5. The germline V gene encodes CDR1 MDHEN and CDR2 SYDVKM. CDR3 nucleotides: TGTGCCAGCAGCGGGACTAGCGGGAGCGGATCCTACGAGCAGTACTTC. Translated, it gives CASSGTSGSGSYEQYF.

This chain uses TRBV29-1 with TRBJ2-6; maybe TRBD1 (6 bases). The CDR3 length is 16 residues. CDR1 and CDR2 (germline): SQVTM, ANQGSEA. V lost 1 base and J lost 0, with 10 bases in between. The chain's CDR3 is CSVEGTASSGANVLTF. The CDR3 DNA reads as TGCAGCGTTGAAGGGACAGCATCCTCTGGGGCCAACGTCCTGACTTTC.

V usage is TRBV6-1 and J usage is TRBJ2-1, with D possibly matching TRBD1 (6 bases). Germline V gene sequence: CDR1 MNHNS, CDR2 SASEGT. Trimming took off 2 bases at V and 10 bases at J, with 12 bases between the two ends. The CDR3 covers 13 residues. CDR3 sequence reads: CASSEIVGQEQFF. The DNA of the CDR3 is TGTGCCAGCAGTGAAATTGTGGGACAAGAGCAGTTCTTC.

This chain connects TRBV6-5 to TRBJ1-1, with D uncertain. CDR1 is MNHEY and CDR2 is SVGAGI in the germline V gene. CDR3 length: 13 amino acids. V shed 4 bases and J shed 3 bases, with 9 bases lying between them. CDR3 DNA sequence: TGTGCCAGCAGTTCCAACCGGGACACTGAAGCTTTCTTT. Translating it yields CASSSNRDTEAFF.

The chain couples TRBV4-1 to TRBJ1-6; 9 bases align to TRBD1. The CDR3 is 17 amino acids. Trimming took 2 bases from V and 12 from J; bases not matched to a gene: 14. Germline CDR1 reads MGHRA; CDR2 reads YSYEKL. Here the CDR3 reads CASSQMGQGLQGRPLHF. The CDR3 DNA reads TGCGCCAGCAGCCAAATGGGACAGGGCCTCCAGGGCCGACCCCTCCACTTT.

This chain links TRBV6-5 with TRBJ2-7; TRBD2 aligns across 7 bases. Germline trimming cut 2 bases from V and 0 bases from J; bases unmatched to any gene: 4. The CDR3 has 15 residues. CDR1 MNHEY and CDR2 SVGAGI come from the germline V gene. Here the CDR3 reads CASSYGRGPSYEQYF. CDR3 nucleotide sequence: TGTGCCAGCAGTTACGGGAGGGGCCCCTCCTACGAGCAGTACTTC.

V gene TRBV14 combines with J gene TRBJ1-1; the D is unclear. With 4 bases removed from V and 0 bases from J, the gap between germline ends came to 6 bases. This CDR3 contains 13 residues. CDR1 is SGHDN, CDR2 FVKESK, per germline. CDR3 residues: CASSLNMNTEAFF. The CDR3 bases are TGTGCCAGCAGCCTAAATATGAACACTGAAGCTTTCTTT.

Remarks on this clone: Other DNA sequences in this sample translate to the same CDR3. J is TRBJ1-3 and V is TRBV5-4; weak D call: TRBD1 (5 bases). V was pared by 4 bases and J by 0 bases, with 14 bases between. The CDR3 loop spans 16 amino acids. Germline CDR1 and CDR2: SGHNT and YYREEE (reference sequence). The CDR3 DNA reads as TGTGCCAGCAGCCGGATGACAGCCAGCTCTGGAAACACCATATATTTT. Its translation: CASSRMTASSGNTIYF.

The chain links TRBV7-2 to TRBJ2-3; 7 bases fit TRBD2. The CDR3 contains 16 residues. Germline V gives CDR1 SGHTA, CDR2 FQGNSA. After removal of 5 bases from V and 2 bases from J, the junction contained 10 bases not matched to a gene. CDR3 nucleotide sequence: TGTGCCAGCAGCATAAGACTAGCTGAACCCACAGATACGCAGTATTTT. Translation: CASSIRLAEPTDTQYF. Based on the CDR3 plus reference TRBV7-2 and TRBJ2-3, the full variable domain is GAGVSQSPSNKVTEKGKDVELRCDPISGHTALYWYRQSLGQGLEFLIYFQGNSAPDKSGLPSDRFSAERTGGSVSTLTIQRTQQEDSAVYLCASSIRLAEPTDTQYFGPGTRLTVL.

The J gene is TRBJ2-7, the V gene TRBV13, with TRBD1 identical over 8 bases. Germline loops: CDR1 PRHDT, CDR2 FYEKMQ (reference sequence). V lost 5 bases and J lost 10; bases outside the gene matches: 13. The CDR3 is made up of 14 amino acids. The chain's CDR3 is CASSHSGPQGVQYF. In nucleotides, the CDR3 is TGTGCCAGCAGCCATTCTGGGCCACAGGGGGTCCAGTACTTC.

The rearrangement uses TRBV7-2 and TRBJ2-7; D uncertain. The germline V and J ends were trimmed by 2 bases and 7 bases, with 9 bases remaining between them. This CDR3 spans 12 amino acids. Germline CDR1 reads SGHTA; CDR2 reads FQGNSA. The CDR3 reads CASSLRHEEQYF. CDR3 DNA: TGTGCCAGCAGCTTAAGACACGAAGAGCAGTACTTC.

A note on this clone: Other DNA sequences from this sample encode an identical CDR3 as well. The CDR3 nucleotides are TGCGCCAGCAGCTTGACGGCCTACGAGCAGTACTTC. Its translation: CASSLTAYEQYF. V usage is TRBV5-1 and J usage is TRBJ2-7; D unresolved. Trimming removed 1 base from V and 2 bases from J, with 4 bases in between. Germline CDR1 reads SGHRS; CDR2 reads YFSETQ. The CDR3 loop spans 12 amino acids.

This chain links TRBV6-6 with TRBJ1-1, with 7 bases that match TRBD1. CDR3 length: 13 residues. With 8 bases clipped from V and 1 base from J, the junction kept 4 bases outside the gene matches. Per germline, CDR1 MNHNY and CDR2 SVGAGI (reference sequence). In nucleotides, the CDR3 is TGTGCCAGCCCGGGACAGCCGAACACTGAAGCTTTCTTT. Its translation is CASPGQPNTEAFF.

This chain connects TRBV5-1 to TRBJ1-1; D not resolved. The CDR3 consists of 12 residues. The germline V gene has CDR1 SGHRS and CDR2 YFSETQ. The ends were cut back, 1 base at V and 5 bases at J, with 6 bases in the middle. The DNA for the CDR3 is TGCGCCAGCAGCTTGTTATTGACTGAAGCTTTCTTT. It translates to CASSLLLTEAFF.

The chain's CDR3 is CAISDPTGGRGTYEQYF. The CDR3 bases are TGTGCCATCAGTGACCCGACAGGGGGCAGAGGAACCTACGAGCAGTACTTC. J is TRBJ2-7 and V is TRBV10-3; TRBD1 agrees at 10 bases. Losses at the gene ends were 3 bases for V and 2 bases for J; bases not matched to a gene: 10. Germline CDR1 and CDR2: ENHRY and SYGVKD. The CDR3 runs 17 residues.

V and J are TRBV18 and TRBJ2-7, with D unclear. Between the trimmed V and J ends, which lost 1 base and 3 bases, there was a span of 7 bases. This CDR3 contains 13 residues. The germline V gene encodes CDR1 KGHSH and CDR2 LQKENI. In DNA, the CDR3 is TGTGCCAGCTCACCACGAGATGACTACGAGCAGTACTTC. Translation: CASSPRDDYEQYF.

In nucleotides, the CDR3 is TGTGCCAGCGGGGTAGCGGCAGCTTCGTCTGGGGCCAACGTCCTGACTTTC. It yields the protein CASGVAAASSGANVLTF. The V call is TRBV2, the J call TRBJ2-6; maybe TRBD2 (6 bases). Trimming shortened V by 8 bases and J by 1 base, and 18 bases separated the two germline ends. CDR3 length: 17 amino acids. The germline V gene encodes CDR1 SNHLY and CDR2 FYNNEI.

The gene calls are TRBV28 and TRBJ1-5; possibly TRBD1 for D (6 bases). Trimming removed 2 bases from V and 2 bases from J, with 7 bases in between. This CDR3 region has 14 residues. Germline CDR1 is MDHEN and CDR2 is SYDVKM. This CDR3 is CASSLNRGNQPQHF. DNA of the CDR3: TGTGCCAGCAGTTTAAACAGGGGCAATCAGCCCCAGCATTTT.

The chain is built from TRBV19 and TRBJ2-5, with D possibly being TRBD2 (6 bases). Germline V gene sequence: CDR1 LNHDA, CDR2 SQIVND (reference sequence). CDR3 length equals 15 residues. Trimming cost V 5 bases and J 1 base, with 14 bases left between them. CDR3 nucleotide sequence: TGTGCCAGTAGTGAGTTCCGGGGGACCCAAGAGACCCAGTACTTC. Its protein product is CASSEFRGTQETQYF.

The chain has TRBV4-3 and TRBJ2-1, with D possibly being TRBD2 (5 bases). Germline V CDR1 and CDR2: LGHNA, YSLEER. Trimming shortened V by 3 bases and J by 7 bases, and 10 bases separated the two germline ends. This CDR3 has 13 residues. CDR3 coding DNA: TGCGCCAGCAGCCATGGGCCGGGGAATGAGCAGTTCTTC. The encoded protein is CASSHGPGNEQFF.

The V call is TRBV11-2, the J call TRBJ2-5, with TRBD2 matching over 8 bases. This CDR3 has 16 amino acids. The junction had 12 bases not matched to a gene; V was cut back by 1 base and J by 8 bases. Germline values: CDR1 SGHAT, CDR2 FQNNGV. The CDR3: CASSLGVAGPLSTQYF. CDR3 DNA sequence: TGTGCCAGCAGCTTAGGGGTAGCGGGGCCTCTAAGCACCCAGTACTTC.

This sequence joins TRBV18 and TRBJ2-7; 7 bases agree with TRBD2. The V gene's germline CDR1 is KGHSH and CDR2 LQKENI. The J segment lost 7 bases and the V segment lost 3 bases, leaving 0 bases of the junction unmatched. There are 11 residues in the CDR3. Here the CDR3 DNA reads TGTGCCAGCTCACCGGGGGGGGAGCAGTACTTC. It codes for CASSPGGEQYF.

This clone was observed a handful of times. The chain combines TRBV6-5 with TRBJ1-1; TRBD1 is a possible D gene (5 bases). This CDR3 has 15 residues. Trimming shortened V by 0 bases and J by 1 base, and 9 bases separated the two germline ends. The germline V gene has CDR1 MNHEY and CDR2 SVGAGI. The CDR3 is CASSYSWQGNTEAFF. CDR3 DNA: TGTGCCAGCAGTTACTCTTGGCAGGGGAACACTGAAGCTTTCTTT.

The chain has TRBV21-1 and TRBJ2-1; no check of the table's D call, TRBD1, against the DNA was made. TRBV21-1 has pseudogene status. The CDR3 sequence is 16 residues long. The CDR3: CAIPTNGRQGDNEQFF. The CDR3 DNA sequence: TGTGCCATCCCGACTAACGGGCGACAGGGAGACAATGAGCAGTTCTTC.

The rearrangement joins TRBV7-2 to TRBJ2-1, with no clear D. The CDR3 spans 11 residues. V lost 5 bases, J lost 6 bases, and 5 bases lay in between. Germline CDR1 is SGHTA and CDR2 is FQGNSA. The CDR3 protein is CASSLFNEQFF. The CDR3, as DNA: TGTGCCAGCAGCCTATTCAATGAGCAGTTCTTC.

The chain combines TRBV7-8 with TRBJ2-4, with unresolved D. Trimming shortened V by 2 bases and J by 0 bases, and 11 bases separated the two germline ends. The CDR3 consists of 16 residues. Per germline, CDR1 SGHVS and CDR2 FQNEAQ. CDR3 sequence: CASSLLQSVAKNIQYF. DNA of the CDR3: TGTGCCAGCAGCTTATTGCAGTCAGTAGCCAAAAACATTCAGTACTTC.